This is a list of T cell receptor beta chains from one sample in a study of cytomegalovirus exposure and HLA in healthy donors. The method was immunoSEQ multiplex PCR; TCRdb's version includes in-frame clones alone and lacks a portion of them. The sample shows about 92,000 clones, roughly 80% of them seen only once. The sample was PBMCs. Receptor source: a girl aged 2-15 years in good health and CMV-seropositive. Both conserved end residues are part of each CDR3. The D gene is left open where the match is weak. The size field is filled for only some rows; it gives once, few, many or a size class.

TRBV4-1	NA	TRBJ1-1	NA	TGCGCCAGCAGCGCCAAAGGAATTTCGGGAAATGAAGCTTTCTTT	CASSAKGISGNEAFF
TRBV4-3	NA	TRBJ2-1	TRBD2	TGCGCCAGCAGCCAAGGACTAGCGGAGGGGAATGAGCAGTTCTTC	CASSQGLAEGNEQFF
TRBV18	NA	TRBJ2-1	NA	TGTGCCAGCTCACCATTAGCTGGGAGCTACAATGAGCAGTTCTTC	CASSPLAGSYNEQFF
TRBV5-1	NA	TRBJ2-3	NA	TGCGCCAGCAGCTTGGCCGGGGAGGATACGCAGTATTTT	CASSLAGEDTQYF
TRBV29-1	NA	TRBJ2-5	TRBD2	TGCAGCGTTGACACTTCTAGCGGGGTCGAGACCCAGTACTTC	CSVDTSSGVETQYF
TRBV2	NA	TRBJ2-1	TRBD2	TGTGCCAGCAGGGAAACACTAGCGGGACCCGGGAATGAGCAGTTCTTC	CASRETLAGPGNEQFF
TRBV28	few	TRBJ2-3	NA	TGTGCCAGCAGTTTGCGATTTTCAGATACGCAGTATTTT	CASSLRFSDTQYF
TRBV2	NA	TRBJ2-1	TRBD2	TGTGCCAGCAAGATCCTAGCGGGAGGTACAAATGAGCAGTTCTTC	CASKILAGGTNEQFF
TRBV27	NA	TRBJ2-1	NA	TGTGCCAGCAGCCCGACTCAGGGGTCCCTTTGGGATGAGCAGTTCTTC	CASSPTQGSLWDEQFF
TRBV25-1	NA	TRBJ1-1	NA	TGTGCCAGCAGTGCCCTTGGGAGGACTGAAGCTTTCTTT	CASSALGRTEAFF
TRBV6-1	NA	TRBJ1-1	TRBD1	TGTGCCAGCAGTGAAGCACAGGGGGCTTACACTGAAGCTTTCTTT	CASSEAQGAYTEAFF
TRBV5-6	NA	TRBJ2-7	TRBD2	TGTGCCAGCAGCTTGGGGACTAGCGGGAGGAACCTTAACTACGAGCAGTACTTC	CASSLGTSGRNLNYEQYF
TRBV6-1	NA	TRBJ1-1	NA	TGTGCCAGCAGTTTTCAGGGGCCAAACACTGAAGCTTTCTTT	CASSFQGPNTEAFF
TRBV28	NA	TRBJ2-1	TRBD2	TGTGCCAGCAGTTTCGCTAGCGGGAGTTTCTACAATGAGCAGTTCTTC	CASSFASGSFYNEQFF
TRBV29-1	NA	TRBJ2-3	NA	TGCAGCGTTGAAGTACAGCTCACAGATACGCAGTATTTT	CSVEVQLTDTQYF
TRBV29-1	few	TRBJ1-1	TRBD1	TGCAGCGTGGGACAGAGCACTGAAGCTTTCTTT	CSVGQSTEAFF
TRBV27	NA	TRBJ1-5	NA	TGTGCCAGCACCTCAGGGGAGGGTCAGCCCCAGCATTTT	CASTSGEGQPQHF
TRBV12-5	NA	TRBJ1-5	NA	TGTGCTAGTACCAATACAGGTGAAAATCAGCCCCAGCATTTT	CASTNTGENQPQHF
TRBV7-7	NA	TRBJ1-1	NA	TGTGCCAGCAGCTTAAAGGGAGGCACTGAAGCTTTCTTT	CASSLKGGTEAFF
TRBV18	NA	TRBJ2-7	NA	TGTGCCAGCTCACCATTGAGTCGGAGATCTTACGAGCAGTACTTC	CASSPLSRRSYEQYF
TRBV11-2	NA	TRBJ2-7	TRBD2	TGTGCCAGCAGCTTAGGCGGGGGCGAGCAGTACTTC	CASSLGGGEQYF
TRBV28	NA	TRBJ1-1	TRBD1	TGTGCCAGCAGCTCGACAGGGGACACTGAAGCTTTCTTT	CASSSTGDTEAFF
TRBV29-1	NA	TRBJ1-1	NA	TGCAGCGTAATCACAGGTGCGGCTGAAGCTTTCTTT	CSVITGAAEAFF
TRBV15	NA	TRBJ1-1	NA	TGTGCCACCAGCCCGGAGACAGGAGGCGCTGAAGCTTTCTTT	CATSPETGGAEAFF
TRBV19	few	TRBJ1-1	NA	TGTGCCAGTAGTTCTGACAGGCTGAACACTGAAGCTTTCTTT	CASSSDRLNTEAFF
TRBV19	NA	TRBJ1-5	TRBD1	TGTGCCAGTAAGGACAGGGGTGTTCAGCCCCAGCATTTT	CASKDRGVQPQHF
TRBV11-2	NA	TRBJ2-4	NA	TGTGCCAGCAGCTTAGCCCCCCGGGGAAACATTCAGTACTTC	CASSLAPRGNIQYF
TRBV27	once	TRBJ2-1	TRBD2	TGTGCCAGCAGTTTTACACTAGCGGGAGCGTTTGAGCAGTTCTTC	CASSFTLAGAFEQFF
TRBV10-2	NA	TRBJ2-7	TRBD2	TGCGCCAGCAGTGAGGGGGCTAGCGGGGCCTACGAGCAGTACTTC	CASSEGASGAYEQYF
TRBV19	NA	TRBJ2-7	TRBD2	TGTGCCAGTAGTACTAGCGGCAGCTCCTACGAGCAGTACTTC	CASSTSGSSYEQYF
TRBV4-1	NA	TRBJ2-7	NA	TGCGCCAGCAGCCAAAAAGCGGGCGGGGAGCAGTACTTC	CASSQKAGGEQYF
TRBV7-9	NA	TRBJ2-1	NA	TGTGCCAGCAGCTTAGTTGGTAGCGCACGAGAGCAGTTCTTC	CASSLVGSAREQFF
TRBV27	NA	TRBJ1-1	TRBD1	TGTGCCAGCAGTTCGGGACAGGACTACACTGAAGCTTTCTTT	CASSSGQDYTEAFF
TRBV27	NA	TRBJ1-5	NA	TGTGCCAGCACCCACCTTTTTGGGCAGGGTCCCAATCAGCCCCAGCATTTT	CASTHLFGQGPNQPQHF
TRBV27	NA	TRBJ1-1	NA	TGTGCCAGCAGTCAATCCTGGGGAGGCACTGAAGCTTTCTTT	CASSQSWGGTEAFF
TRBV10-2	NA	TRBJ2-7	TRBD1	TGCGCCAGCAGTGCAACGCCGGGACAGCGATACGAGCAGTACTTC	CASSATPGQRYEQYF
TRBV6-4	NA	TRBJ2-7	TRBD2	TGTGCCAGCGCCCCTGGGACTAGCGAATACGAGCAGTACTTC	CASAPGTSEYEQYF
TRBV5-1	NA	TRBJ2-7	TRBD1	TGCGCCAGCAGCTTGGGTCTACCGGGACAGGGGTACGAGCAGTACTTC	CASSLGLPGQGYEQYF
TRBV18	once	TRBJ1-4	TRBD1	TGTGCCAGCTCACTCGACAGGGATGAAAAACTGTTTTTT	CASSLDRDEKLFF
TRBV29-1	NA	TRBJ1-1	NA	TGCAGCGTTCACCGGGATAACACTCGCACTGAAGCTTTCTTT	CSVHRDNTRTEAFF
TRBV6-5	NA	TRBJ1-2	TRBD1	TGTGCCAGCAGCCGAGGACAGGGGGATCGCTACACCTTC	CASSRGQGDRYTF
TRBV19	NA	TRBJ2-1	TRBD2	TGTGCCAGTAACGTAGCGGGAGTCGACAATGAGCAGTTCTTC	CASNVAGVDNEQFF
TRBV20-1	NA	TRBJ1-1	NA	TGCAGGCAGGCCGGGGGGTGGGGGGCTTTCTTT	CRQAGGWGAFF